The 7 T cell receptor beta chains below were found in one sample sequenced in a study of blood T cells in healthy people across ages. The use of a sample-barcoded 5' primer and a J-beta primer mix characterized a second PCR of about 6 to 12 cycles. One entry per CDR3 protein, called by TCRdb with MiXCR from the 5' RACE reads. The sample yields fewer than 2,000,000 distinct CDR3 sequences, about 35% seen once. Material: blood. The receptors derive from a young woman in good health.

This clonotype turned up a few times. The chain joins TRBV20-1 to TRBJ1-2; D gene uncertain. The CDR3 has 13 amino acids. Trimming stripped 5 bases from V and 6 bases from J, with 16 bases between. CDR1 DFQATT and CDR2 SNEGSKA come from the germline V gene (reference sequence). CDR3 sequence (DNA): TGCAGTGCTCCCTTGAGGTACAGTCATGGCTACACCTTC. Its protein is CSAPLRYSHGYTF.

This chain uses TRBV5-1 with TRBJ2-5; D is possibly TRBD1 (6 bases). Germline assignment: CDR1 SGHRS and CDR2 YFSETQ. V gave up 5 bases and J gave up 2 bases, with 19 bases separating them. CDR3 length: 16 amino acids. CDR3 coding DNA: TGCGCCAGCAGTACCACCGGGACACTCGTTCAAGAGACCCAGTACTTC. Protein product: CASSTTGTLVQETQYF.

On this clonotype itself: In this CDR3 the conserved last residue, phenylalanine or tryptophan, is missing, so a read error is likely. The CDR3: CASSLRDTGTYGNEQFV. The DNA for the CDR3 is TGCGCCAGCAGCTTGCGGGACACAGGGACTTACGGGAATGAGCAGTTCGTC. This sequence joins TRBV5-1 and TRBJ2-1; D tentatively fits TRBD1 or TRBD2 (6 bases each). The V gene's germline CDR1 is SGHRS and CDR2 YFSETQ. V lost 1 base, J lost 7 bases, and 21 bases lay in between. This CDR3 region has 17 residues.

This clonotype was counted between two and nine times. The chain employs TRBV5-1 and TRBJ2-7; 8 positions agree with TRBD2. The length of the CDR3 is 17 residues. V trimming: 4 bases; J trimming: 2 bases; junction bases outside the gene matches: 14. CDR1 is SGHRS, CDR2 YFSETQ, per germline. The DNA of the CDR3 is TGCGCCAGCAGCCATGGACTAAGCGGGGGCCCGACCTACGAGCAGTACTTC. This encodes CASSHGLSGGPTYEQYF.

The CDR3 is CASSFAGNLGSGANVLTF. The CDR3 region has the DNA TGTGCCAGCAGTTTTGCAGGAAATCTGGGCTCTGGGGCCAACGTCCTGACTTTC. The chain combines TRBV27 with TRBJ2-6; D is uncertain. The CDR3 is 18 residues long. CDR1 is MNHEY and CDR2 is SMNVEV in the germline V gene (reference sequence). V lost 3 bases, J lost 0 bases, and 15 bases lay in between.

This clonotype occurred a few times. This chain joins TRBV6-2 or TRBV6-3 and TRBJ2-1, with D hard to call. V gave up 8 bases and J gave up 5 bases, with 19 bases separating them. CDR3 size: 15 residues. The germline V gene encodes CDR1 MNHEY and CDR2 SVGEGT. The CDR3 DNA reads TGTGCCAGCCGTCCGGGTCAGACTGGGAACAATGAGCAGTTCTTC. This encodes CASRPGQTGNNEQFF.

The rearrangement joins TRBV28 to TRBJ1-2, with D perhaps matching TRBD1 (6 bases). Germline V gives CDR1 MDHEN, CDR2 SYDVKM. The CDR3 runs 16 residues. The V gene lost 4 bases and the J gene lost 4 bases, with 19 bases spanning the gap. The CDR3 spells CASSSGAWGKSYGYTF. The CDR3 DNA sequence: TGTGCCAGCAGTTCGGGGGCGTGGGGCAAGAGCTATGGCTACACCTTC.